This T cell receptor beta chain was found in a study of radiation and T cells in renal cell carcinoma. Study in general: Nephrectomy followed 15 Gy stereotactic body radiation by 4 weeks.

Repertoires were generated with immunoSEQ multiplex PCR, while TCRdb's copy carries only in-frame clones and drops some. The sample includes about 130,000 clones, approximately 90% of them seen just once. This CDR3 comprises 14 residues. Germline CDR1 and CDR2: SGHDT and YYEEEE. Between the trimmed V and J ends, which lost 4 bases and 3 bases, there was a span of 12 bases. Specified time point: blood 2 weeks post-SBRT. Treatment noted: 15 Gy SBRT to primary tumor, nephrectomy 4 weeks later. The tumor was a clear cell renal cell carcinoma. Here the sequenced sample was blood, taken from a patient whose treatment included radiotherapy and nephrectomy. The source of this sequence is a woman in her sixties or seventies with renal cell carcinoma. The rearrangement uses TRBV5-6 and TRBJ2-3; D not resolved. The CDR3, as DNA: TGTGCCAGCAGCCCGGACGGTGGGACAGATACGCAGTATTTT. The encoded protein is CASSPDGGTDTQYF. The full variable domain, rest sourced from reference TRBV5-6 and TRBJ2-3, is DAGVTQSPTHLIKTRGQQVTLRCSPKSGHDTVSWYQQALGQGPQFIFQYYEEEERQRGNFPDRFSGHQFPNYSSELNVNALLLGDSALYLCASSPDGGTDTQYFGPGTRLTVL.